A selection of T cell receptor beta chains follows, all from one sample in a study of blood T cell repertoires in COVID-19. Assay: immunoSEQ multiplex PCR; the TCRdb copy retains only in-frame clones and omits some. The sample records roughly 250,000 clones, 80% to 85% being singletons. Material: peripheral blood. All receptors come from a person between 65 and 79 years old with COVID-19, enrolled during active disease. The CDR3 runs from the conserved cysteine through the conserved F or W. Each record gives: CDR3 length, clone size, D gene, V gene, J gene, CDR3 protein, CDR3 DNA. The D gene is left open where the match is weak. Expanded clones are given a class, and other clones once, few, many or no size at all.

15	NA	NA	TRBV7-9	TRBJ1-1	CASSLGRGRNTEAFF	TGTGCCAGCAGCTTAGGCAGGGGCCGTAACACTGAAGCTTTCTTT
15	NA	NA	TRBV5-4	TRBJ2-1	CASSLANLAENEQFF	TGTGCCAGCAGCTTGGCCAATTTAGCGGAGAATGAGCAGTTCTTC
15	NA	NA	TRBV2	TRBJ1-1	CASSEPQWSDTEAFF	TGTGCCAGCAGTGAACCCCAGTGGTCCGACACTGAAGCTTTCTTT
15	few	TRBD1	TRBV27	TRBJ1-1	CASSFSGTGVGEAFF	TGTGCCAGCAGTTTCTCCGGGACAGGGGTAGGTGAAGCTTTCTTT
15	NA	NA	TRBV19	TRBJ1-2	CASSMEFGGGYGYTF	TGTGCCAGTAGTATGGAGTTCGGCGGGGGTTATGGCTACACCTTC
13	NA	TRBD1	TRBV27	TRBJ1-2	CASSPQGVYGYTF	TGTGCCAGCAGTCCACAGGGGGTCTATGGCTACACCTTC
17	many	NA	TRBV7-8	TRBJ1-5	CASSLALTWRGQQPQHF	TGTGCCAGCAGCTTAGCGCTAACGTGGCGGGGTCAACAGCCCCAGCATTTT
16	few	TRBD1	TRBV3-1/TRBV3-2	TRBJ1-6	CASSLRSGGYNSPLHF	TGTGCCAGCAGCCTGCGCTCAGGGGGCTATAATTCACCCCTCCACTTT
12	once	TRBD1	TRBV27	TRBJ2-7	CATRDRVYEQYF	TGTGCCACCCGGGACAGGGTTTACGAGCAGTACTTC
16	NA	TRBD1	TRBV15	TRBJ1-2	CATSRAIGTAFLGYTF	TGTGCCACCAGCAGGGCCATAGGGACAGCCTTTCTTGGCTACACCTTC
14	NA	NA	TRBV27	TRBJ1-4	CASSFRGPGEKLFF	TGTGCCAGCAGTTTCAGGGGTCCCGGTGAAAAACTGTTTTTT
16	NA	NA	TRBV12-2	TRBJ1-5	CASRLALAYSNQPQHF	TGTGCAAGTCGCTTAGCGCTGGCATATAGCAATCAGCCCCAGCATTTT
17	NA	TRBD2	TRBV28	TRBJ2-3	CASSLWASGIGTDTQYF	TGTGCCAGCAGTTTATGGGCTAGCGGGATCGGCACAGATACGCAGTATTTT
14	NA	TRBD1	TRBV7-3	TRBJ1-1	CASSLDRANTEAFF	TGTGCCAGCAGTCTCGACAGGGCGAACACTGAAGCTTTCTTT
16	NA	TRBD1	TRBV7-3	TRBJ1-1	CASSPPGTGVNTEAFF	TGTGCCAGCAGCCCACCCGGGACAGGGGTCAACACTGAAGCTTTCTTT
15	NA	TRBD1	TRBV7-9	TRBJ1-5	CASSTGQGSNQPQHF	TGTGCCAGCAGCACAGGACAGGGCAGCAATCAGCCCCAGCATTTT
14	NA	TRBD1	TRBV6-1	TRBJ1-4	CASIPGGTNEKLFF	TGTGCCAGCATTCCAGGGGGCACTAATGAAAAACTGTTTTTT
16	once	TRBD2	TRBV20-1	TRBJ2-4	CSASEVGGFGISGQYF	TGCAGTGCTAGTGAAGTGGGAGGGTTTGGTATATCCGGTCAGTACTTC
17	NA	TRBD1	TRBV27	TRBJ1-6	CASSPLTGASYNSPLHF	TGTGCCAGCAGTCCGCTGACAGGGGCCTCCTATAATTCACCCCTCCACTTT
16	NA	TRBD2	TRBV9	TRBJ2-3	CASSKSSGGAADTQYF	TGTGCCAGCAGCAAATCTAGCGGGGGGGCTGCAGATACGCAGTATTTT
13	many	NA	TRBV14	TRBJ2-1	CASSHKAGNEQFF	TGTGCCAGCAGCCATAAGGCCGGGAATGAGCAGTTCTTC
15	NA	TRBD1	TRBV7-6	TRBJ1-3	CASSPGQGFGNTIYF	TGTGCCAGCAGCCCCGGACAGGGCTTTGGAAACACCATATATTTT
15	NA	TRBD1	TRBV30	TRBJ1-5	CAWRGGGDSNQPQHF	TGTGCCTGGAGAGGGGGCGGGGATAGCAATCAGCCCCAGCATTTT
16	NA	NA	TRBV9	TRBJ1-4	CASSVGTRGSNEKLFF	TGTGCCAGCAGCGTGGGAACCAGGGGCTCTAATGAAAAACTGTTTTTT
11	few	NA	TRBV24-1	TRBJ2-1	CATSTYNEQFF	TGTGCCACCAGCACCTACAATGAGCAGTTCTTC
17	NA	TRBD2	TRBV24-1	TRBJ2-3	CATSDFRASGRVDTQYF	TGTGCCACCAGTGATTTTCGGGCTAGCGGGAGAGTAGATACGCAGTATTTT
15	NA	NA	TRBV12-5	TRBJ1-2	CASGLVEQGNYGYTF	TGTGCTAGTGGTTTGGTTGAACAGGGAAACTATGGCTACACCTTC
13	few	NA	TRBV6-5	TRBJ2-7	CASSVDKSYEQYF	TGTGCCAGCAGCGTGGACAAGAGCTACGAGCAGTACTTC
15	NA	TRBD1	TRBV19	TRBJ1-5	CASSTPTGLGQPQHF	TGTGCCAGTAGTACCCCGACAGGGTTAGGGCAGCCCCAGCATTTT
16	NA	TRBD2	TRBV5-5	TRBJ2-7	CASSPRGTGGTYEQYF	TGTGCCAGCAGCCCCCGGGGAACGGGAGGGACCTACGAGCAGTACTTC
10	few	NA	TRBV28	TRBJ1-3	CASSSGTIYF	TGTGCCAGCAGTTCGGGCACCATATATTTT
16	once	TRBD2	TRBV6-1	TRBJ2-5	CASSESIAGPGETQYF	TGTGCCAGCAGTGAAAGCATAGCGGGGCCGGGGGAGACCCAGTACTTC
14	few	NA	TRBV16	TRBJ1-3	CASSQSLSGNTIYF	TGTGCCAGCAGCCAATCCCTATCTGGAAACACCATATATTTT
17	NA	TRBD1	TRBV27	TRBJ2-3	CASSKNRQGGTVDTQYF	TGTGCCAGCAGTAAAAATAGACAGGGGGGGACCGTAGATACGCAGTATTTT
18	NA	TRBD2	TRBV4-3	TRBJ2-7	CASSQDLPSLAGSHEQYF	TGCGCCAGCAGCCAAGATTTACCCTCCCTAGCGGGTTCCCACGAGCAGTACTTC
16	once	NA	TRBV5-6	TRBJ1-6	CASSERTKGVNSPLHF	TGTGCCAGCAGCGAACGTACCAAGGGGGTAAATTCACCCCTCCACTTT
15	NA	NA	TRBV19	TRBJ1-2	CASSILSGLLYGYTF	TGTGCCAGTAGTATTTTGAGCGGGCTCCTCTATGGCTACACCTTC
13	NA	NA	TRBV18	TRBJ1-1	CASSPWTETEAFF	TGTGCCAGCTCACCTTGGACAGAAACTGAAGCTTTCTTT
14	NA	NA	TRBV18	TRBJ2-1	CASSPTGEHNEQFF	TGTGCCAGCTCACCGACGGGGGAACACAATGAGCAGTTCTTC
13	NA	NA	TRBV11-3	TRBJ2-1	CASSSRGAHEQFF	TGTGCCAGCAGCTCACGGGGGGCACATGAGCAGTTCTTC
16	NA	TRBD1	TRBV5-5	TRBJ1-5	CASSLEGAGGNQPQHF	TGTGCCAGCAGTTTGGAGGGGGCTGGTGGCAATCAGCCCCAGCATTTT
19	NA	TRBD2	TRBV4-3	TRBJ2-3	CASSQDDTDSGGVPDTQYF	TGCGCCAGCAGCCAAGACGATACCGATAGCGGGGGGGTTCCAGATACGCAGTATTTT
16	NA	NA	TRBV11-2	TRBJ1-1	CASSLMGGRSRTEAFF	TGTGCCAGCAGCCTAATGGGGGGGCGATCAAGGACTGAAGCTTTCTTT
15	NA	NA	TRBV3-1/TRBV3-2	TRBJ2-1	CASSPSSDSYNEQFF	TGTGCCAGCAGCCCATCTAGCGACTCCTACAATGAGCAGTTCTTC
15	NA	NA	TRBV2	TRBJ2-7	CASKIQGSVPYEQYF	TGTGCCAGCAAAATACAGGGATCCGTTCCTTACGAGCAGTACTTC
13	NA	NA	TRBV28	TRBJ1-3	CASLVQAGNTIYF	TGTGCCAGCCTTGTACAAGCTGGAAACACCATATATTTT
13	NA	NA	TRBV10-2	TRBJ2-2	CASSAANTGELFF	TGCGCCAGCAGTGCCGCGAACACCGGGGAGCTGTTTTTT
15	NA	TRBD1	TRBV4-3	TRBJ1-3	CASSQDGRGGNTIYF	TGCGCCAGCAGCCAAGACGGCAGGGGGGGAAACACCATATATTTT
14	few	NA	TRBV29-1	TRBJ1-1	CSVEVWQRKTEAFF	TGCAGCGTTGAAGTGTGGCAGCGTAAGACTGAAGCTTTCTTT
13	NA	TRBD1	TRBV2	TRBJ2-7	CASRTRQGSEQYF	TGTGCCAGCAGAACAAGACAGGGTTCAGAGCAGTACTTC
13	once	NA	TRBV4-1	TRBJ1-2	CASSPRTDFGYTF	TGCGCCAGCAGCCCTCGGACAGATTTTGGCTACACCTTC
13	NA	TRBD1	TRBV5-4	TRBJ1-2	CASRHRGEWGYTF	TGTGCCAGCAGACACAGGGGCGAATGGGGCTACACCTTC
15	NA	NA	TRBV11-2	TRBJ2-7	CASSQRGVRSYEQYF	TGTGCCAGCAGCCAAAGGGGCGTCCGGTCCTACGAGCAGTACTTC
16	NA	TRBD1	TRBV4-1	TRBJ1-2	CASSQDPGQALYGYTF	TGCGCCAGCAGCCAAGATCCAGGACAGGCTCTCTATGGCTACACCTTC
14	NA	NA	TRBV2	TRBJ1-5	CASKKGRVAQPQHF	TGTGCCAGCAAGAAAGGCAGGGTGGCTCAGCCCCAGCATTTT
17	NA	NA	TRBV6-1	TRBJ2-2	CASSEKLRGRFSGELFF	TGTGCCAGCAGCGAAAAACTCAGGGGTAGATTTTCCGGGGAGCTGTTTTTT
13	NA	NA	TRBV28	TRBJ1-2	CASLTQGYYGYTF	TGTGCCAGCCTGACCCAGGGCTACTATGGCTACACCTTC